Below are 20 T cell receptor beta chains sequenced from a single sample in a study of blood T cell repertoires in COVID-19. This table comes from immunoSEQ multiplex PCR, and its TCRdb copy is limited to in-frame clones, with some not included. The sample lists about 34,000 clones; about 80% were seen once. Input material: peripheral blood. All receptors come from a man older than 75 with acute or convalescent COVID-19.

The rearrangement links TRBV18 to TRBJ1-5; weak D call: TRBD1 (6 bases). V lost 6 bases, J lost 0 bases, and 12 bases lay in between. The V gene's germline CDR1 is KGHSH and CDR2 LQKENI. This CDR3 contains 15 residues. Here the CDR3 DNA reads TGTGCCAGCTCCTTGCAGGGGCCTAGCAATCAGCCCCAGCATTTT. Residues: CASSLQGPSNQPQHF. The variable domain in full, with the rest retrieved from reference TRBV18 and TRBJ1-5, is NAGVMQNPRHLVRRRGQEARLRCSPMKGHSHVYWYRQLPEEGLKFMVYLQKENIIDESGMPKERFSAEFPKEGPSILRIQQVVRGDSAAYFCASSLQGPSNQPQHFGDGTRLSIL.

In regard to this clone: One end of the junction fails to match germline, which may point to a read error. This rearrangement joins TRBV9 to TRBJ1-2, with no clear D. The CDR3 is made up of 13 amino acids. Germline loops: CDR1 SGDLS, CDR2 YYNGEE. This CDR3 is CARAPHPPSDQAF. In DNA form, the CDR3 reads TGTGCCAGGGCCCCCCACCCCCCCTCTGACCAGGCCTTC. Combining the CDR3 with reference TRBV9 and TRBJ1-2 gives the whole variable domain DSGVTQTPKHLITATGQRVTLRCSPRSGDLSVYWYQQSLDQGLQFLIQYYNGEERAKGNILERFSAQQFPDLHSELNLSSLELGDSALYFCARAPHPPSDQAFGSGTRLTVV.

The chain employs TRBV14 and TRBJ1-6; 8 bases are a match to TRBD1. Trimming cost V 4 bases and J 9 bases; bases outside gene matches: 5. CDR3 length equals 14 residues. CDR1 is SGHDN, CDR2 FVKESK, per germline. CDR3 region: CASSPTGGTSPLHF. The CDR3 nucleotides are TGTGCCAGCAGCCCAACAGGGGGGACTTCACCCCTCCACTTT.

The chain uses TRBV10-3 and TRBJ1-1, with a weak D call TRBD1 (5 bases). The CDR3 is 14 residues long. V dropped 5 bases and J dropped 0 bases, with 10 bases sitting between them. Germline lookup yields CDR1 ENHRY and CDR2 SYGVKD. In DNA, the CDR3 is TGTGCCATCAGTCCAAGGGGTATGAACACTGAAGCTTTCTTT. Translation: CAISPRGMNTEAFF.

The rearrangement joins TRBV6-5 to TRBJ1-3; 7 nucleotides agree with TRBD1. The CDR3 covers 14 residues. Germline CDR1 reads MNHEY; CDR2 reads SVGAGI. V lost 10 bases and J lost 0; bases outside the gene matches: 6. The CDR3 region is CATGQPRSGNTIYF. CDR3 sequence (DNA): TGTGCCACGGGACAGCCACGCTCTGGAAACACCATATATTTT.

The rearrangement joins TRBV27 to TRBJ1-2, with 9 bases identical to TRBD1. The CDR3 totals 14 residues. The germline CDR1 and CDR2 sequences are MNHEY and SMNVEV (reference sequence). Germline trimming cut 6 bases from V and 3 bases from J; bases unmatched to any gene: 5. The CDR3 coding sequence is TGTGCCAGCAGCCGAACAGGGGGCTACTATGGCTACACCTTC. Translation: CASSRTGGYYGYTF.

This clone was counted between two and nine times. The CDR3 DNA reads as TGTGCCAGCAGCTTAAATTCGAGGGAAGGAGAGACCCAGTACTTC. It specifies CASSLNSREGETQYF. The V and J genes are TRBV11-1 and TRBJ2-5, with a tentative D call TRBD2 (5 bases). The CDR3 length is 15 residues. Germline CDR1 SGHAT, CDR2 FQDESV (reference sequence). V was trimmed by 2 bases and J by 4 bases, leaving 14 bases between them.

The chain is built from TRBV27 and TRBJ2-5; 7 bases match TRBD2. The germline CDR1 and CDR2 sequences are MNHEY and SMNVEV (reference sequence). V dropped 2 bases and J dropped 5; count of bases not matched to a gene: 5. CDR3 length: 14 residues. CDR3 sequence (DNA): TGTGCCAGCAGTTTACAAGCGGGACGGGAGACCCAGTACTTC. Its protein product is CASSLQAGRETQYF.

This sequence joins TRBV15 and TRBJ1-1; D remains unclear. The CDR3 covers 14 residues. Germline-derived CDR1 and CDR2 are LNHNV and YYDKDF (reference sequence). Trimming stripped 0 bases from V and 1 base from J, with 6 bases between. CDR3 DNA sequence: TGTGCCACCAGCAGAGATAGTCAGAACACTGAAGCTTTCTTT. Translated, it gives CATSRDSQNTEAFF.

The V gene is TRBV3-1 (or the pseudogene TRBV3-2), the J gene TRBJ2-6; D remains ambiguous. Germline CDR1 is LGHDT and CDR2 is YNNKEL (reference sequence). The CDR3 covers 16 residues. Trimming took 7 bases from V and 0 from J, leaving 13 bases between them. In DNA form, the CDR3 reads TGTGCCAGCAAGGCGACTCCGATCTCTGGGGCCAACGTCCTGACTTTC. Protein sequence: CASKATPISGANVLTF.

The chain carries TRBV2 and TRBJ2-7, with D uncertain. Looked up from germline, CDR1 is SNHLY and CDR2 is FYNNEI. The CDR3 has 13 amino acids. Trimming cost V 4 bases and J 3 bases, with 10 bases left between them. CDR3: CASSGAQYYEQYF. CDR3 coding DNA: TGTGCCAGCAGTGGGGCCCAGTACTACGAGCAGTACTTC.

In this sample, this clone turned up once. The chain couples TRBV6-5 to TRBJ2-7; D is undetermined. Trimming shortened V by 4 bases and J by 0 bases, and 7 bases separated the two germline ends. Germline CDR1 reads MNHEY; CDR2 reads SVGAGI. CDR3 length equals 13 residues. CDR3 nucleotides: TGTGCCAGCAGTTTGACTCTCTCCTACGAGCAGTACTTC. It yields the protein CASSLTLSYEQYF.

The chain combines TRBV5-1 with TRBJ2-2; TRBD2 matches 8 bases. The V and J ends lost 0 bases and 4 bases, in that order; junction bases with no gene match: 11. The CDR3 contains 18 residues. CDR1 and CDR2 from the germline V gene are SGHRS and YFSETQ. CDR3 in amino acids: CASSLVPPTSAGTGELFF. The CDR3 bases are TGCGCCAGCAGCTTGGTCCCTCCGACTAGCGCTGGCACCGGGGAGCTGTTTTTT. Together with reference TRBV5-1 and TRBJ2-2, the CDR3 gives the full variable domain: KAGVTQTPRYLIKTRGQQVTLSCSPISGHRSVSWYQQTPGQGLQFLFEYFSETQRNKGNFPGRFSGRQFSNSRSEMNVSTLELGDSALYLCASSLVPPTSAGTGELFFGEGSRLTVL.

V gene TRBV7-2 combines with J gene TRBJ2-3, with D uncertain. The length of the CDR3 is 15 residues. The germline V and J ends were trimmed by 1 base and 0 bases, with 8 bases remaining between them. Germline assignment: CDR1 SGHTA and CDR2 FQGNSA. For the CDR3, the DNA is TGTGCCAGCAGCTTAGTTGTAACTAGCACAGATACGCAGTATTTT. Protein: CASSLVVTSTDTQYF.

The gene calls are TRBV10-3 and TRBJ2-2; a possible D gene is TRBD2 (5 bases). CDR1 and CDR2 from the germline V gene are ENHRY and SYGVKD. The CDR3 covers 19 residues. Trimming pared 0 bases from V and 2 bases from J, leaving 19 bases between. The CDR3 nucleotides read TGTGCCATCAGTGAGTCAGACGGTTTTGGACTCACCAACACCGGGGAGCTGTTTTTT. It yields the protein CAISESDGFGLTNTGELFF.

The V gene is TRBV6-5, the J gene TRBJ1-5; TRBD1 matches 11 bases. Germline trimming cut 6 bases from V and 6 bases from J; bases unmatched to any gene: 7. The CDR3 covers 15 residues. CDR1 is MNHEY, CDR2 SVGAGI, per germline. The CDR3 bases are TGTGCCAGCAGCTCAGGACAGGGGGCAGGTCAGCCCCAGCATTTT. It translates to CASSSGQGAGQPQHF.

This clone was seen more than once but under ten times. The V gene is TRBV27, the J gene TRBJ2-1; TRBD2 matches 8 bases. CDR3 length equals 15 residues. Losses at the gene ends were 0 bases for V and 8 bases for J; bases not matched to a gene: 6. Germline V lookup: CDR1 MNHEY, CDR2 SMNVEV (reference sequence). For the CDR3, the DNA is TGTGCCAGCAGTTTATCGTTTAACGGGAGGGATGAGCAGTTCTTC. This sequence encodes CASSLSFNGRDEQFF.

The chain couples TRBV11-2 to TRBJ2-5, with 9 bases that match TRBD1. Germline V gene lookup returns CDR1 SGHAT and CDR2 FQNNGV. With V trimmed by 6 bases and J by 4 bases, 9 bases remained unmatched. The CDR3 loop spans 15 amino acids. CDR3 coding DNA: TGTGCCAGCAGGCCGGGACAGGGAGTCCTAGAGACCCAGTACTTC. This sequence encodes CASRPGQGVLETQYF.

The chain employs TRBV5-4 and TRBJ2-1; maybe TRBD1 (6 bases). Trimming took 4 bases from V and 2 from J, leaving 13 bases between them. The CDR3 length is 15 residues. Germline CDR1 and CDR2: SGHNT and YYREEE (reference sequence). The chain's CDR3 is CASSTGQPTYNEQFF. Written as DNA, the CDR3 is TGTGCCAGCAGCACCGGACAGCCGACCTACAATGAGCAGTTCTTC.

The genes are TRBV18 and TRBJ2-1, with D possibly TRBD2 on 5 matching bases. The V end lost 0 bases, the J end lost 14 bases, and 20 bases lay between the germline ends. This CDR3 contains 15 residues. Germline loops: CDR1 KGHSH, CDR2 LQKENI. This CDR3 reads CASSPPLARGSAEFF. The CDR3 bases are TGTGCCAGCTCACCACCCCTTGCCAGAGGGTCAGCAGAGTTCTTC.